This T cell receptor (beta chain) was identified during a study of control samples from healthy donors and cancer patients. The germline CDR1 and CDR2 sequences are SQVTM and ANQGSEA. V was cut by 2 bases and J by 8 bases, with 12 bases left in between. The CDR3 spans 13 residues. Libraries were prepared by immunoSEQ multiplex PCR; TCRdb keeps only in-frame clonotypes and omits some of them. The data hold 100,000 or so clones, with just over 90% observed a single time. The rearrangement uses TRBV29-1 and TRBJ1-4, with D perhaps TRBD1 (5 bases). The clonotype comes from a woman aged 18-29 years in good health. Sequenced input: blood. CDR3 DNA: TGCAGCGTTGAACTCCAGGGTGGGGAAAAACTGTTTTTT. Translating gives CSVELQGGEKLFF.